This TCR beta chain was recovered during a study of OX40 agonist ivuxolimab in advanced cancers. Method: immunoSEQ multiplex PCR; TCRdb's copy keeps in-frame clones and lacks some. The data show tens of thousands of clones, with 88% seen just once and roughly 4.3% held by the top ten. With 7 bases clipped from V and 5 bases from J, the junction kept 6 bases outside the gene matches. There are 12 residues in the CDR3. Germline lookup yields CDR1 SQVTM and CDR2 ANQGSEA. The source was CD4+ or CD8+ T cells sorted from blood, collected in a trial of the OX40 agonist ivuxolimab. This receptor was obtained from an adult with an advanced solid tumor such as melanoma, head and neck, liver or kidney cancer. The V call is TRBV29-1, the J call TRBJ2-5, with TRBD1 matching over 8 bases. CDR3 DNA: TGCAGCGCCCGGACAGGGAGGGAGACCCAGTACTTC. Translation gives CSARTGRETQYF.